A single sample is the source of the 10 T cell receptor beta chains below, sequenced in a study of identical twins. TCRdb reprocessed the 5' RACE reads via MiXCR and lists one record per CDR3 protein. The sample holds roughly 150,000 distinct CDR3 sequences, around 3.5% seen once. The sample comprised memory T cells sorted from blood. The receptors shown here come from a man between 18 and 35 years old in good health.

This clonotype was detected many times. Here the CDR3 reads CASSSRLAGGGVDTQYF. The CDR3 bases are TGTGCCAGCAGCTCCCGACTAGCGGGAGGGGGGGTAGATACGCAGTATTTT. The V and J genes are TRBV7-2 and TRBJ2-3; 14 bases line up with TRBD2. CDR3 length: 17 amino acids. The V gene end was trimmed by 4 bases and the J gene end by 5 bases; junction bases not matched to a gene: 8. Germline CDR1 and CDR2: SGHTA and FQGNSA.

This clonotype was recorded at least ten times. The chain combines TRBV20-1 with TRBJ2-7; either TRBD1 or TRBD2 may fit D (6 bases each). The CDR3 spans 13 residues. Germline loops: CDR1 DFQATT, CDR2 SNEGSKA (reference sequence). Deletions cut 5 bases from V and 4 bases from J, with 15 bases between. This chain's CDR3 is CSAPGDIFYEQYF. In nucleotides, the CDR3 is TGCAGTGCTCCGGGGGACATCTTTTACGAGCAGTACTTC.

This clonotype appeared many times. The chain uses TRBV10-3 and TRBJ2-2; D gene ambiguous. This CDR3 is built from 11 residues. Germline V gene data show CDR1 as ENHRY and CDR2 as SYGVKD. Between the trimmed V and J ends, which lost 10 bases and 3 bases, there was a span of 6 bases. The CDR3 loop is CATHDTGELFF. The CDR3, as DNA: TGTGCCACACACGACACCGGGGAGCTGTTTTTT.

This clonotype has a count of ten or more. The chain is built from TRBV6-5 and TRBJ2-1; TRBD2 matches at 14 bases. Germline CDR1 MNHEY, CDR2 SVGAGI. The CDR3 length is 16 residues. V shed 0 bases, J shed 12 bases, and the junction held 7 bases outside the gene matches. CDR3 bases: TGTGCCAGCAGTTACTCGACGGGACTAGCGGGAGAGGGGCAGTTCTTC. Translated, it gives CASSYSTGLAGEGQFF.

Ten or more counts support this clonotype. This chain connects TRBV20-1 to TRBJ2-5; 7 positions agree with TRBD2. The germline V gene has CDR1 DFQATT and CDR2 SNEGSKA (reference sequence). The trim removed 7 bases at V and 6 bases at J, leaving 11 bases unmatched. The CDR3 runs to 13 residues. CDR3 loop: CSVNKPGGKTQYF. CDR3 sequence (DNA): TGCAGTGTTAACAAGCCGGGGGGAAAGACCCAGTACTTC.

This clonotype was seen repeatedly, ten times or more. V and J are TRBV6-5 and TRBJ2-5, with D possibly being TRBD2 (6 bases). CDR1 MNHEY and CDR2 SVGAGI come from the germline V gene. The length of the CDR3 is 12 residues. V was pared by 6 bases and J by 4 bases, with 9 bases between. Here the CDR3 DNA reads TGTGCCAGCAGGAGGGGAGGAGAGACCCAGTACTTC. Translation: CASRRGGETQYF.

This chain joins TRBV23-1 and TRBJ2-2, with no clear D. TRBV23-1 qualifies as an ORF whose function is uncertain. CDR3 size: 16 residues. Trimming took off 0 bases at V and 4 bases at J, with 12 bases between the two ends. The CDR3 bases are TGCGCCAGCAGTCAATCTCAGTTGGGCCCCACCGGGGAGCTGTTTTTT. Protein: CASSQSQLGPTGELFF.

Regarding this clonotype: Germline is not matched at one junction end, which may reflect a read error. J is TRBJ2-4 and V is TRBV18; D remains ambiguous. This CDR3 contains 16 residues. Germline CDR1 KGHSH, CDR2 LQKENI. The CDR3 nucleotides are TGTGCCAGCTCACCCGGTCCAAGGCTGGGCAAAAGCATTCAGTACTTC. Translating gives CASSPGPRLGKSIQYF.

CDR3 in DNA: TGTGCCATCAGAGAAAAGAGAACAGATACGCAGTATTTT. Translating gives CAIREKRTDTQYF. The chain combines TRBV10-3 with TRBJ2-3, with D unclear. The V gene's germline CDR1 is ENHRY and CDR2 SYGVKD. The CDR3 is 13 residues long. V lost 6 bases to trimming and J lost 3 bases, with 10 bases between them.

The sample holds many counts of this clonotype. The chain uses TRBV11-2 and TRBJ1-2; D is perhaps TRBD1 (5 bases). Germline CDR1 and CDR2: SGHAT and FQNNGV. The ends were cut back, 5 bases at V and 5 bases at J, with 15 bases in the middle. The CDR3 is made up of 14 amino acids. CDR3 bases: TGTGCCAGCAGCCTCGACGGGGGAGTATATGGCTACACCTTC. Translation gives CASSLDGGVYGYTF.